This TCR beta chain was retrieved from a study of CXCR3-negative and CXCR3-positive naive CD8 T cells. CDR1 MNHNY and CDR2 SVGAGI come from the germline V gene (reference sequence). CDR3 length: 14 amino acids. The libraries of TRB cDNA were prepared using 5' RACE with UMI labels. TCRdb reanalyzed the 5' RACE reads and collapses them to one entry per CDR3 protein, without DNA. The table lists around 90,000 distinct CDR3 sequences. This receptor was taken from a human donor in good health. Some clones in this sample may be carry-over from other donors' samples. Sequenced input: naive CXCR3- CD8+ T cells from blood. Stated subset: CD45RO-CCR7+CD27+CD95- naive CD8+ T cells lacking CXCR3 (TNR3-). V and J are TRBV6-6 and TRBJ2-7; TCRdb reports TRBD1, a call that lacks DNA to check it against. The chain's CDR3 is CASSLRDRVYEQYF.